This TCR beta chain comes out of a study of T cell repertoires in cytomegalovirus infection. Concerning this clonotype: Antigen specificity is unknown.

The CDR3 has 15 residues. Germline V gene sequence: CDR1 SGHVS, CDR2 FNYEAQ. Deletions cut 6 bases from V and 8 bases from J, with 20 bases between. TCRdb fed the reads into MiXCR, producing one record per CDR3 protein. The sample lists hundreds of thousands of distinct CDR3 sequences; around 35% were seen once. This clonotype was obtained from a human donor in good health (CMV status not recorded). Some clones in this sample may be carry-over from other donors' samples. The V and J genes are TRBV7-6 and TRBJ2-1; no definite D call. Here the sequenced sample was cultured PBMCs, taken from culture after CMV antigen stimulation. DNA of the CDR3: TGTGCCAGCAGTCATTCCGGACCCCTAGTCCATGAGCAGTTCTTC. As protein: CASSHSGPLVHEQFF. The entire variable domain, with the rest obtained from reference TRBV7-6 and TRBJ2-1, is as follows: GAGVSQSPRYKVTKRGQDVALRCDPISGHVSLYWYRQALGQGPEFLTYFNYEAQQDKSGLPNDRFSAERPEGSISTLTIQRTEQRDSAMYRCASSHSGPLVHEQFFGPGTRLTVL.